These T cell receptor beta chains were read from a single sample in a study of T cell responses to AZD1222 COVID-19 vaccine. Here immunoSEQ multiplex PCR was the method, and the copy in TCRdb shows in-frame clones only, minus some. Of 70,000 to 95,000 clones detected, 89% appear once; the ten largest clones hold 2.8%. The input for sequencing was peripheral blood, taken on day 0 of MenACWY control vaccination. These receptors originate from an adult in good health. Both conserved end residues are part of each CDR3. The D gene is left open where the match is weak. Rows give clone size only sometimes, using once, few, many, or a class for an expanded clone.

>TRBJ2-7|TRBD1|once|TRBV7-2
CASSLAPGQGNSYEQYF
TGTGCCAGCAGCTTAGCGCCGGGACAGGGAAACTCCTACGAGCAGTACTTC
>TRBJ1-1|.|.|TRBV5-8
CASSLKPPWGAQNTEAFF
TGTGCCAGCAGCTTGAAGCCGCCTTGGGGCGCGCAAAACACTGAAGCTTTCTTT
>TRBJ1-1|.|.|TRBV29-1
CSVEGENTEAFF
TGCAGCGTTGAGGGGGAGAACACTGAAGCTTTCTTT
>TRBJ1-1|.|.|TRBV7-3
CASSELPGTRGTEAFF
TGTGCCAGCAGCGAGCTTCCCGGGACGCGGGGCACTGAAGCTTTCTTT
>TRBJ2-5|.|.|TRBV12-5
CASGLVVVGTQYF
TGTGCTAGTGGTTTGGTAGTAGTTGGGACCCAGTACTTC
>TRBJ2-2|TRBD1|.|TRBV6-6
CASSSGTGGLFF
TGTGCCAGCAGTTCCGGGACAGGGGGGCTGTTTTTT
>TRBJ2-7|.|.|TRBV7-2
CASSLGGGQGIPYEQYF
TGTGCCAGCAGCTTAGGGGGGGGGCAGGGTATCCCCTACGAGCAGTACTTC
>TRBJ1-1|.|.|TRBV7-9
CASSSTTNTEAFF
TGTGCCAGCAGCTCCACTACCAACACTGAAGCTTTCTTT
>TRBJ1-3|.|once|TRBV3-1/TRBV3-2
CASSQDLGRASGNTIYF
TGTGCCAGCAGCCAAGATTTGGGCAGGGCATCGGGAAACACCATATATTTT
>TRBJ2-2|.|.|TRBV16
CASSRYKTNTGELFF
TGTGCCAGCAGCCGGTACAAAACCAACACCGGGGAGCTGTTTTTT
>TRBJ2-7|TRBD1|.|TRBV4-3
CASSQAGTGEDEQYF
TGCGCCAGCAGCCAAGCTGGGACAGGAGAAGACGAGCAGTACTTC
>TRBJ1-6|TRBD1|.|TRBV6-2/TRBV6-3
CASSSGTGISSYNSPLHF
TGTGCCAGCAGTTCCGGGACAGGGATCAGCTCCTATAATTCACCCCTCCACTTT
>TRBJ2-2|.|.|TRBV7-9
CASRTSPNTGELFF
TGTGCCAGTCGGACGAGCCCGAACACCGGGGAGCTGTTTTTT
>TRBJ2-5|TRBD2|few|TRBV7-2
CASSLSGGQRTQYF
TGTGCCAGCAGCTTAAGCGGGGGGCAGCGGACCCAGTACTTC
>TRBJ2-1|.|.|TRBV12-3/TRBV12-4
CASSNNEQFF
TGTGCCAGCAGCAACAATGAGCAGTTCTTC
>TRBJ1-1|.|.|TRBV6-5
CASREGPPRTEAFF
TGTGCCAGCAGAGAGGGACCCCCAAGAACTGAAGCTTTCTTT
>TRBJ2-2|TRBD1|once|TRBV7-3
CASTQGVGGELFF
TGTGCCAGCACACAGGGGGTAGGCGGGGAGCTGTTTTTT
>TRBJ2-7|TRBD2|.|TRBV7-2
CASSPLAGVPYEQYF
TGTGCCAGCAGCCCACTAGCGGGGGTGCCTTACGAGCAGTACTTC
>TRBJ1-5|TRBD1|.|TRBV12-5
CASGPDRATWGPQHF
TGTGCTAGTGGACCGGACAGGGCTACATGGGGGCCCCAGCATTTT
>TRBJ2-4|.|.|TRBV29-1
CSVEGALAKNIQYF
TGCAGCGTTGAGGGGGCCTTAGCCAAAAACATTCAGTACTTC
>TRBJ1-2|.|.|TRBV28
CASSSPPYGYTF
TGTGCCAGCAGTTCACCCCCCTATGGCTACACCTTC
>TRBJ1-2|.|once|TRBV4-2
CASSQGGSTDGYTF
TGTGCCAGCAGCCAGGGAGGGAGTACGGATGGCTACACCTTC
>TRBJ1-1|.|.|TRBV14
CASSAPIEQMNTEAFF
TGTGCCAGCAGCGCCCCCATAGAGCAAATGAACACTGAAGCTTTCTTT
>TRBJ1-6|.|.|TRBV9
CASSSSGFYNSPLHF
TGTGCCAGCAGCTCTTCAGGGTTCTATAATTCACCCCTCCACTTT
>TRBJ2-1|.|.|TRBV12-3/TRBV12-4
CASSSVYNEQFF
TGTGCCAGCAGTTCAGTTTACAATGAGCAGTTCTTC
>TRBJ1-2|.|.|TRBV6-5
CASSPLGGQGYTF
TGTGCCAGCAGTCCATTAGGGGGTCAAGGCTACACCTTC
>TRBJ1-2|TRBD1|.|TRBV7-9
CASSLATQGGGYTF
TGTGCCAGCAGCTTAGCGACACAGGGGGGTGGCTACACCTTC
>TRBJ1-6|.|.|TRBV6-1
CASGTGVTSPLHF
TGTGCCAGCGGAACGGGGGTAACTTCACCCCTCCACTTT
>TRBJ2-5|.|.|TRBV7-9
CASRSRGATQETQYF
TGTGCCAGCAGGAGCAGGGGCGCGACCCAAGAGACCCAGTACTTC
>TRBJ1-5|.|.|TRBV6-2/TRBV6-3
CASSGDTRNQPQHF
TGTGCCAGCAGTGGGGACACCCGCAATCAGCCCCAGCATTTT